What follows are 19 T cell receptor beta chains derived from one specimen sequenced in a study of shared clonotypes between healthy human individuals. Sequencing was performed with immunoSEQ multiplex PCR; in TCRdb, only in-frame clones are kept and a portion is missing. The sample holds around 500,000 clones; roughly 78% are singletons and the top ten take less than 15%. The sequencing input was PBMCs. These receptors all come from a woman between 40 and 50 years old in good health. Some clones in this sample may be carry-over from other donors' samples.

This sequence joins TRBV18 and TRBJ2-7; 7 nucleotides align to TRBD1. This CDR3 region has 15 residues. With 5 bases clipped from V and 2 bases from J, the junction kept 9 bases outside the gene matches. In germline, CDR1 is KGHSH, CDR2 LQKENI. CDR3 in amino acids: CASSDNGQVTYEQYF. CDR3 sequence (DNA): TGTGCCAGCTCAGATAATGGACAGGTCACCTACGAGCAGTACTTC.

This sequence joins TRBV4-3 and TRBJ1-4, with D maybe TRBD1 (5 bases). Looked up from germline, CDR1 is LGHNA and CDR2 is YSLEER. The CDR3 extends over 18 amino acids. The V and J ends lost 0 bases and 6 bases respectively, with 20 bases between them. CDR3 sequence: CASSQEPLGAEGYEKLFF. For the CDR3, the DNA is TGCGCCAGCAGCCAAGAGCCCCTAGGGGCGGAGGGGTATGAAAAACTGTTTTTT.

V usage is TRBV6-1 and J usage is TRBJ2-7; tentative D call: TRBD2 (6 bases). The CDR3 contains 14 residues. Trimming took off 2 bases at V and 0 bases at J, with 8 bases between the two ends. Looked up from germline, CDR1 is MNHNS and CDR2 is SASEGT. CDR3 coding DNA: TGTGCCAGCAGTGAATTGGGGGGCTCCTACGAGCAGTACTTC. Amino acids: CASSELGGSYEQYF.

This clone was seen once. The V call is TRBV5-1, the J call TRBJ2-7, with 9 positions matching TRBD2. From germline, CDR1 is SGHRS and CDR2 YFSETQ. The CDR3 loop spans 13 amino acids. With 4 bases clipped from V and 3 bases from J, the junction kept 2 bases outside the gene matches. The CDR3: CASSSSGSYEQYF. The DNA of the CDR3 is TGCGCCAGCAGCAGTAGCGGGAGCTACGAGCAGTACTTC.

This clone was detected a few times. The gene calls are TRBV6-6 and TRBJ1-4, with 9 bases matching TRBD1. Germline V CDR1 and CDR2: MNHNY, SVGAGI (reference sequence). The ends lost 5 bases at V and 8 bases at J; junction bases unmatched: 9. The CDR3 sequence is 15 residues long. The CDR3 region is CASSPTDRGYEKLFF. The CDR3 nucleotides read TGTGCCAGCAGTCCCACTGACAGGGGGTACGAAAAACTGTTTTTT.

The table lists this clone with a count of one. The V and J genes are TRBV5-1 and TRBJ2-1, with a tentative D call TRBD2 (6 bases). Trimming shortened V by 0 bases and J by 8 bases, and 18 bases separated the two germline ends. Germline CDR1 reads SGHRS; CDR2 reads YFSETQ. This CDR3 is built from 16 residues. For the CDR3, the DNA is TGCGCCAGCAGCTTGGCTTGGGACTCCAGAACCTATGAGCAGTTCTTC. Translation gives CASSLAWDSRTYEQFF.

The CDR3 nucleotides read TGTGCCAGCTCACCGGAACTCGACAGGGTTGGAAACACCATATATTTT. It translates to CASSPELDRVGNTIYF. J is TRBJ1-3 and V is TRBV18; 7 bases align to TRBD1. The CDR3 spans 16 residues. Germline loops: CDR1 KGHSH, CDR2 LQKENI. The J segment lost 3 bases and the V segment lost 3 bases, leaving 8 bases of the junction unmatched.

A single count supports this clone. This chain uses TRBV18 with TRBJ2-1; 7 bases align to TRBD1. The CDR3 has 15 amino acids. Per the germline V gene, CDR1 is KGHSH and CDR2 is LQKENI. J was trimmed by 6 bases and V by 3 bases; bases with no gene match: 8. CDR3 in DNA: TGTGCCAGCTCACCGGGGGCAGGGGGAAGCAATGAGCAGTTCTTC. Translated: CASSPGAGGSNEQFF.

The chain uses TRBV2 and TRBJ2-3; TRBD2 is a possible D gene (6 bases). CDR1 SNHLY and CDR2 FYNNEI come from the germline V gene. The CDR3 length is 12 residues. Trimming left V 6 bases short and J 5 bases short, with 9 bases between. CDR3 nucleotides: TGTGCCAGCAGGATGGAGGGAGATACGCAGTATTTT. This gives the protein CASRMEGDTQYF.

Concerning this clone: A read error may explain this, as a much larger clone is one base away. The chain carries TRBV30 and TRBJ2-1; no reliable D call. The CDR3 sequence is 13 residues long. V lost 6 bases, J lost 4 bases, and 13 bases lay in between. Germline values: CDR1 GTSNPN, CDR2 SVGIG (reference sequence). The CDR3 reads CACTRAGYNEQFF. The CDR3 DNA is TGTGCCTGTACAAGGGCTGGTTACAATGAGCAGTTCTTC.

V gene TRBV4-1 combines with J gene TRBJ2-3; D unresolved. Germline values: CDR1 MGHRA, CDR2 YSYEKL. The CDR3 is 14 residues long. Trimming cost V 0 bases and J 8 bases, with 12 bases left between them. Written as DNA, the CDR3 is TGCGCCAGCAGCCAAGATAGCAGCCGGGCTACGCAGTATTTT. Residues: CASSQDSSRATQYF.

This rearrangement joins TRBV9 to TRBJ2-2; D unresolved. The CDR3 runs 12 residues. CDR1 SGDLS and CDR2 YYNGEE come from the germline V gene. The V end was cut by 0 bases, the J end by 8 bases, with 5 bases between. The DNA for the CDR3 is TGTGCCAGCAGCGTAGTGTTGGGGGAGCTGTTTTTT. It is translated as CASSVVLGELFF.

The chain employs TRBV5-1 and TRBJ1-1; D is uncertain. V was clipped by 6 bases and J by 4 bases, with 7 bases between them. Germline assignment: CDR1 SGHRS and CDR2 YFSETQ. CDR3 length equals 11 residues. This CDR3 reads CASIEGTEAFF. The DNA of the CDR3 is TGCGCCAGCATAGAGGGCACTGAAGCTTTCTTT.

Regarding this clone: This may be a read error: a much more frequent sequence differs by one nucleotide. Other DNA sequences of this sample code for an identical CDR3. V is TRBV7-9 and J is TRBJ2-7; D is uncertain. This CDR3 spans 11 amino acids. The germline gives CDR1 SEHNR, CDR2 FQNEAQ (reference sequence). Trimming shortened V by 5 bases and J by 3 bases, and 5 bases separated the two germline ends. The CDR3 is CASSRSYEQYF. The CDR3 bases are TGTGCCAGCAGCCGGAGCTACGAGCAGTACTTC.

In DNA, the CDR3 is TGTGCCAGCAGCTCAACTGACAGAGAGCAGTACTTC. Translated: CASSSTDREQYF. V and J are TRBV28 and TRBJ2-7; the D gene is possibly TRBD1 (5 bases). From germline, CDR1 is MDHEN and CDR2 SYDVKM. Trimming cost V 6 bases and J 7 bases, with 13 bases left between them. The CDR3 extends over 12 amino acids.

The V gene is TRBV7-9, the J gene TRBJ2-7; D is unclear. The CDR3 extends over 11 amino acids. Between the trimmed V and J ends, which lost 4 bases and 6 bases, there was a span of 7 bases. Germline CDR1 reads SEHNR; CDR2 reads FQNEAQ (reference sequence). The DNA for the CDR3 is TGTGCCAGCAGCTCCTATTTCGAGCAGTACTTC. It codes for CASSSYFEQYF.

This chain links TRBV10-3 with TRBJ1-4, with D possibly matching TRBD1 (6 bases). Trimming pared 3 bases from V and 9 bases from J, leaving 11 bases between. Germline-derived CDR1 and CDR2 are ENHRY and SYGVKD. The CDR3 length is 13 residues. Here the CDR3 DNA reads TGTGCCATCAGTGAAGAGGGGGTGAAAAAACTGTTTTTT. It codes for CAISEEGVKKLFF.

This sequence joins TRBV29-1 and TRBJ2-2; 8 nucleotides agree with TRBD2. V shed 1 base, J shed 7 bases, and the junction held 8 bases outside the gene matches. The CDR3 runs to 15 residues. CDR1 is SQVTM, CDR2 ANQGSEA, per germline. The CDR3 reads CSVEGTSRASGELFF. CDR3 nucleotide sequence: TGCAGCGTTGAAGGGACTAGCCGAGCTAGCGGGGAGCTGTTTTTT.

A single count supports this clone. V is TRBV28 and J is TRBJ1-1, with 12 bases identical to TRBD1. Trimming removed 2 bases from V and 8 bases from J; junction bases left unmatched: 3. The CDR3 is made up of 14 amino acids. Germline assignment: CDR1 MDHEN and CDR2 SYDVKM. DNA of the CDR3: TGTGCCAGCAGTTTACCGGGACAGGGGGCGGAAGCTTTCTTT. It specifies CASSLPGQGAEAFF. Complete variable domain (other parts from reference TRBV28 and TRBJ1-1): DVKVTQSSRYLVKRTGEKVFLECVQDMDHENMFWYRQDPGLGLRLIYFSYDVKMKEKGDIPEGYSVSREKKERFSLILESASTNQTSMYLCASSLPGQGAEAFFGQGTRLTVV.